These 19 T cell receptor beta chains came from one sample sequenced in a study of blood T cells in healthy people across ages. Alongside a J-beta primer mix, a sample-barcoded 5' primer served in a second PCR lasting roughly 6 to 11 cycles. TCRdb used MiXCR to reprocess the 5' RACE reads, holding one entry per CDR3 protein. The table shows about 670,000 distinct CDR3 sequences, with 40% to 50% occurring only once. The sequencing input was blood. These receptors all come from a man at least 80 years old in good health.

This rearrangement joins TRBV9 to TRBJ2-3; tentative D call: TRBD2 (5 bases). CDR1 is SGDLS, CDR2 YYNGEE, per germline. This CDR3 has 15 amino acids. The V gene lost 3 bases and the J gene lost 5 bases, with 16 bases spanning the gap. The CDR3 is CASSDRDAALDTQYF. Written as DNA, the CDR3 is TGTGCCAGCAGCGATCGGGATGCAGCGTTAGATACGCAGTATTTT. Variable domain in full (rest from reference TRBV9 and TRBJ2-3): DSGVTQTPKHLITATGQRVTLRCSPRSGDLSVYWYQQSLDQGLQFLIQYYNGEERAKGNILERFSAQQFPDLHSELNLSSLELGDSALYFCASSDRDAALDTQYFGPGTRLTVL.

This clonotype was observed a single time. The chain is built from TRBV11-3 and TRBJ2-3; 13 nucleotides line up with TRBD2. The germline V gene has CDR1 SGHNT and CDR2 YENEEA. This CDR3 is built from 17 residues. Unmatched junction bases numbered 4, after V lost 3 bases and J lost 1 base. The DNA of the CDR3 is TGTGCCAGCAGCTTGGGACTAGCGGGAAAACGCACAGATACGCAGTATTTT. It yields the protein CASSLGLAGKRTDTQYF.

This rearrangement joins TRBV20-1 to TRBJ2-3, with 8 bases fitting TRBD2. The CDR3 is made up of 17 amino acids. V lost 0 bases and J lost 3; bases outside the gene matches: 11. CDR1 DFQATT and CDR2 SNEGSKA come from the germline V gene (reference sequence). In DNA, the CDR3 is TGCAGTGCTAGAGATTTGCTGGCGGGGACTAGAACAGATACGCAGTATTTT. Its translation is CSARDLLAGTRTDTQYF.

This clonotype was counted many times. The rearrangement joins TRBV6-1 to TRBJ2-7; D is unclear. The CDR3 runs to 12 residues. The germline V and J ends were trimmed by 8 bases and 2 bases, with 10 bases remaining between them. The germline V gene encodes CDR1 MNHNS and CDR2 SASEGT. The CDR3 bases are TGTGCCAGCCTGGACGTAGCCTACGAGCAGTACTTC. Its protein product is CASLDVAYEQYF.

This clonotype was seen only once. The CDR3 is CASSLRQGPPENIQYF. DNA for the CDR3: TGTGCCAGCAGTTTAAGACAGGGCCCGCCGGAAAACATTCAGTACTTC. The genes are TRBV27 and TRBJ2-4; the match to TRBD1 covers 7 bases. This CDR3 has 16 amino acids. Germline values: CDR1 MNHEY, CDR2 SMNVEV (reference sequence). With V trimmed by 2 bases and J by 5 bases, 9 bases remained unmatched.

This clonotype was counted many times. CDR3 nucleotide sequence: TGCAGCGCCGGGGGACAGGGGGACAATGAGCAGTTCTTC. It translates to CSAGGQGDNEQFF. The rearrangement links TRBV29-1 to TRBJ2-1; 11 nucleotides match TRBD1. The CDR3 is 13 residues long. V gave up 7 bases and J gave up 5 bases; unmatched junction bases: 4. Germline V gives CDR1 SQVTM, CDR2 ANQGSEA.

In this sample, this clonotype turned up once. The J gene is TRBJ1-4, the V gene TRBV4-3, with D tentatively TRBD1 (6 bases). V gave up 2 bases and J gave up 1 base, with 14 bases separating them. Germline CDR1 is LGHNA and CDR2 is YSLEER. The CDR3 consists of 17 residues. Here the CDR3 DNA reads TGCGCCAGCAGCCAACTGACAGGCTATGTAACTAATGAAAAACTGTTTTTT. This sequence encodes CASSQLTGYVTNEKLFF.

V gene TRBV7-2 combines with J gene TRBJ2-1, with 9 bases identical to TRBD2. V dropped 4 bases and J dropped 0; count of bases not matched to a gene: 4. The CDR3 extends over 16 amino acids. CDR1 is SGHTA and CDR2 is FQGNSA in the germline V gene. Here the CDR3 DNA reads TGTGCCAGCAGCTCCCAGACTAGCGGCTCCTACAATGAGCAGTTCTTC. It specifies CASSSQTSGSYNEQFF.

J is TRBJ2-5 and V is TRBV4-3; no reliable D call. Germline assignment: CDR1 LGHNA and CDR2 YSLEER. V gave up 1 base and J gave up 0 bases, with 9 bases separating them. There are 15 residues in the CDR3. The CDR3 sequence: CASSQVWADQETQYF. CDR3 coding DNA: TGCGCCAGCAGCCAAGTCTGGGCAGACCAAGAGACCCAGTACTTC.

This clonotype came up a few times. V is TRBV4-2 and J is TRBJ2-4, with D unclear. Trimming pared 0 bases from V and 13 bases from J, leaving 13 bases between. The CDR3 is 13 amino acids. Germline CDR1 is LGHNA and CDR2 is YNFKEQ. CDR3 protein: CASSQEGANEQYF. The CDR3 coding sequence is TGTGCCAGCAGCCAAGAAGGCGCCAATGAGCAGTACTTC.

The J gene is TRBJ2-5, the V gene TRBV27; 7 positions agree with TRBD1. This CDR3 region has 13 residues. Per germline, CDR1 MNHEY and CDR2 SMNVEV (reference sequence). The trim removed 8 bases at V and 4 bases at J, leaving 7 bases unmatched. CDR3 coding DNA: TGTGCCAGCCGGGACAGTCCCTTAGAGACCCAGTACTTC. This sequence encodes CASRDSPLETQYF.

This clonotype came up a few times. As DNA, the CDR3 is TGCAGCGTTAGGCCCCAGGGGTCAGATACGCAGTATTTT. It specifies CSVRPQGSDTQYF. This chain connects TRBV29-1 to TRBJ2-3; D may be TRBD1 (6 bases). Germline V gene lookup returns CDR1 SQVTM and CDR2 ANQGSEA. The CDR3 has 13 amino acids. V was shortened by 5 bases and J by 4 bases, with 13 bases between the two germline ends.

This chain connects TRBV6-4 to TRBJ1-2; 8 bases match TRBD1. This CDR3 has 15 amino acids. Trimming removed 4 bases from V and 3 bases from J; junction bases left unmatched: 7. Germline V gene lookup returns CDR1 MRHNA and CDR2 SNTAGT. The DNA for the CDR3 is TGTGCCAGCAGTGGGGGTCAGGGGGCCCACTATGGCTACACCTTC. Its translation is CASSGGQGAHYGYTF.

This clonotype has only a few counts. J is TRBJ2-1 and V is TRBV2, with D possibly matching TRBD1 (6 bases). V lost 7 bases and J lost 11, with 12 bases in between. This CDR3 has 11 residues. Germline values: CDR1 SNHLY, CDR2 FYNNEI. The CDR3 nucleotides read TGTGCCAGCACCCCGACAGGACAGCAGTTCTTC. Translated, it gives CASTPTGQQFF. Together with reference TRBV2 and TRBJ2-1, the CDR3 gives the full variable domain: EPEVTQTPSHQVTQMGQEVILRCVPISNHLYFYWYRQILGQKVEFLVSFYNNEISEKSEIFDDQFSVERPDGSNFTLKIRSTKLEDSAMYFCASTPTGQQFFGPGTRLTVL.

The chain has TRBV11-1 and TRBJ1-1, with 9 bases that match TRBD1. V shed 5 bases, J shed 1 base, and the junction held 5 bases outside the gene matches. CDR1 is SGHAT, CDR2 FQDESV, per germline (reference sequence). The CDR3 is 15 residues long. CDR3 amino acids: CASSVPGQGNTEAFF. The CDR3 coding sequence is TGTGCCAGCAGCGTACCGGGACAGGGGAACACTGAAGCTTTCTTT.

This clonotype showed up just once. V gene TRBV20-1 combines with J gene TRBJ1-4; D gene uncertain. V gave up 1 base and J gave up 5 bases, with 8 bases separating them. CDR1 is DFQATT, CDR2 SNEGSKA, per germline (reference sequence). CDR3 length: 13 amino acids. Here the CDR3 DNA reads TGCAGTGCTAGAGGTCCCCCAAATGAAAAACTGTTTTTT. Translating it yields CSARGPPNEKLFF.

The CDR3 DNA follows: TGTGCCACCGAGGACATGGGGTATGGCTACACCTTC. Amino acid sequence: CATEDMGYGYTF. The chain has TRBV7-2 and TRBJ1-2; D is perhaps TRBD1 (5 bases). The CDR3 is 12 amino acids. In germline, CDR1 is SGHTA, CDR2 FQGNSA. With 10 bases removed from V and 5 bases from J, the gap between germline ends came to 14 bases.

This rearrangement joins TRBV20-1 to TRBJ2-7, with TRBD2 identical over 7 bases. CDR3 length: 15 amino acids. Germline V gene data show CDR1 as DFQATT and CDR2 as SNEGSKA (reference sequence). The V segment lost 6 bases and the J segment 2 bases; nucleotides outside the gene matches: 13. The CDR3 reads CSAHRERDQAYEQYF. The DNA of the CDR3 is TGCAGTGCCCATAGGGAGCGGGACCAGGCCTACGAGCAGTACTTC.

The table lists this clonotype with a few counts. This rearrangement joins TRBV4-1 to TRBJ2-3, with 9 bases matching TRBD1. The germline CDR1 and CDR2 sequences are MGHRA and YSYEKL. The CDR3 runs 18 residues. V gave up 0 bases and J gave up 2 bases; unmatched junction bases: 9. The DNA of the CDR3 is TGCGCCAGCAGCCAAGATACAGGGGGCTCCGGGTACACAGATACGCAGTATTTT. It translates to CASSQDTGGSGYTDTQYF.